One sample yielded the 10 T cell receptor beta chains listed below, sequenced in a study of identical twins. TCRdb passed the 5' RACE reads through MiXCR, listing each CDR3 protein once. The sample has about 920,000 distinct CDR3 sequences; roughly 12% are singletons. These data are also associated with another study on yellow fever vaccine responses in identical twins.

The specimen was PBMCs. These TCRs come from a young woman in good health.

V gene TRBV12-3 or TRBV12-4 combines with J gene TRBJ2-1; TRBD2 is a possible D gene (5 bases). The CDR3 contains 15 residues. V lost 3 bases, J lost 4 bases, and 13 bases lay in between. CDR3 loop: CASSFRGFPYNEQFF. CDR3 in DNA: TGTGCCAGCAGTTTTCGGGGTTTCCCTTACAATGAGCAGTTCTTC.

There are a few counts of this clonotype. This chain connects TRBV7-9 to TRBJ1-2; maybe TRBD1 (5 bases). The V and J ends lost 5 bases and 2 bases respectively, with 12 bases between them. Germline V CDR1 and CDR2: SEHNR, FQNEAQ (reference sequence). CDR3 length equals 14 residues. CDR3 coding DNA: TGTGCCAGCAGCACACAGGACGGCAACTATGGCTACACCTTC. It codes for CASSTQDGNYGYTF.

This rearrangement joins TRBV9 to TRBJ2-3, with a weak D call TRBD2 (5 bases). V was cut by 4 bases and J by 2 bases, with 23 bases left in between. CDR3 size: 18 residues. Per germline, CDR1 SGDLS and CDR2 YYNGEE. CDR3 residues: CASSSRDLKSTTTDTQYF. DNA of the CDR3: TGTGCCAGCAGCTCCCGCGACCTGAAATCGACTACCACAGATACGCAGTATTTT.

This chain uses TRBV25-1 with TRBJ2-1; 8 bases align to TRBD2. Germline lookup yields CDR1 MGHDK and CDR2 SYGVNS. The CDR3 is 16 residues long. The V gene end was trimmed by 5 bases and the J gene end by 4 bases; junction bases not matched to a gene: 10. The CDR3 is CASSIGAGAGYNEQFF. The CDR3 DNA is TGTGCCAGCAGTATCGGAGCGGGAGCGGGGTACAATGAGCAGTTCTTC.

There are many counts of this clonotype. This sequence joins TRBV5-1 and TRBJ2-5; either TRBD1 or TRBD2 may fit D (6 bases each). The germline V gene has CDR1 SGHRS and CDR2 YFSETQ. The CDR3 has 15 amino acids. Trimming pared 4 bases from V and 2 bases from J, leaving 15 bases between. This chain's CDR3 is CASSARLGGQETQYF. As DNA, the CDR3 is TGCGCCAGCAGCGCCAGACTAGGGGGTCAAGAGACCCAGTACTTC. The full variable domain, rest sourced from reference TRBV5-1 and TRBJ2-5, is KAGVTQTPRYLIKTRGQQVTLSCSPISGHRSVSWYQQTPGQGLQFLFEYFSETQRNKGNFPGRFSGRQFSNSRSEMNVSTLELGDSALYLCASSARLGGQETQYFGPGTRLLVL.

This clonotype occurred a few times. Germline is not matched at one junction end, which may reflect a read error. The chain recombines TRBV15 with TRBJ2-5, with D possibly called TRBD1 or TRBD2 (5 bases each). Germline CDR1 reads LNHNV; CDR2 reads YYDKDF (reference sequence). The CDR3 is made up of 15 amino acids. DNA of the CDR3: TGTGCCACCAGCAGAGTTATAGGGGACCAGGAGACCCAGTACTTC. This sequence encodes CATSRVIGDQETQYF.

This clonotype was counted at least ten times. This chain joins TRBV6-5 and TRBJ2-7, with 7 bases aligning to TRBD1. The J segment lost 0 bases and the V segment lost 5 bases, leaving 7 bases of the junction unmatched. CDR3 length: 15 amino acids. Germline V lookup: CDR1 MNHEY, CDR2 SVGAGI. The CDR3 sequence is CASSIQGNPSYEQYV. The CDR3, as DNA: TGTGCCAGCAGTATACAGGGGAACCCCTCCTACGAGCAGTACGTC.

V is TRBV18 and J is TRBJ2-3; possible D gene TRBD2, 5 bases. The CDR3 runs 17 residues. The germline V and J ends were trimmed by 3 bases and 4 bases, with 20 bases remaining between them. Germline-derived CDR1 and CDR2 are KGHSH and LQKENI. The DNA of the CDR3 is TGTGCCAGCTCACCCGGGCGGTGGACTGTAGCGTCAGATACGCAGTATTTT. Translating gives CASSPGRWTVASDTQYF.

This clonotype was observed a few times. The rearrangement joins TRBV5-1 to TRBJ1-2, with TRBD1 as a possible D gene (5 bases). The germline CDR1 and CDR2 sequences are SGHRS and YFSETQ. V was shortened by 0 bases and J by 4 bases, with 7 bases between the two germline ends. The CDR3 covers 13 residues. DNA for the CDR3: TGCGCCAGCAGCTTGGGGACAACCTATGGCTACACCTTC. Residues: CASSLGTTYGYTF.

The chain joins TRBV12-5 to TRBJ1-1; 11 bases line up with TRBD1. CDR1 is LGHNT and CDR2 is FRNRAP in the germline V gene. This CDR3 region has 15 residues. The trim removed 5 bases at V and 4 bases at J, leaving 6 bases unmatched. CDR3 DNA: TGTGCTAGTGGTATCGGGACAGGGGGTGGCACTGAAGCTTTCTTT. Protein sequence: CASGIGTGGGTEAFF.